The 27 T cell receptor beta chains below were found in one sample sequenced in a study of Graves' ophthalmopathy and Graves' hyperthyroidism. Amplified TCR beta CDR3 regions were obtained using RNA transcripts as template. RT-PCR with HTBI primers came first, then second-round multiplex PCR. TCRdb re-analysed the multiplex PCR reads in MiXCR, keeping a single row per CDR3 protein. The data hold about 370,000 distinct CDR3 sequences, with 17% observed a single time. The material sequenced was peripheral blood. These receptors all stem from an adult woman with stable Graves' hyperthyroidism.

This clonotype was counted at least ten times. V and J are TRBV25-1 and TRBJ1-1; D is uncertain. Germline-derived CDR1 and CDR2 are MGHDK and SYGVNS. Between the trimmed V and J ends, which lost 0 bases and 5 bases, there was a span of 19 bases. The CDR3 extends over 17 amino acids. The CDR3 coding sequence is TGTGCCAGCAGTGAATATGGTCTGGAGGGCCTGAGGACTGAAGCTTTCTTT. Its translation: CASSEYGLEGLRTEAFF.

The chain joins TRBV9 to TRBJ2-7; 9 bases fit TRBD1. This CDR3 has 14 residues. With 3 bases clipped from V and 5 bases from J, the junction kept 6 bases outside the gene matches. CDR1 and CDR2 (germline): SGDLS, YYNGEE. The CDR3 is CASSAGQGFNEQYF. The CDR3 coding sequence is TGTGCCAGCAGCGCAGGACAGGGGTTCAACGAGCAGTACTTC. Using reference TRBV9 and TRBJ2-7 for the parts outside the CDR3, the full variable domain is DSGVTQTPKHLITATGQRVTLRCSPRSGDLSVYWYQQSLDQGLQFLIQYYNGEERAKGNILERFSAQQFPDLHSELNLSSLELGDSALYFCASSAGQGFNEQYFGPGTRLTVT.

This sequence joins TRBV6-2 or TRBV6-3 and TRBJ2-5; TRBD2 aligns across 9 bases. The junction had 18 bases not matched to a gene; V was cut back by 2 bases and J by 2 bases. The CDR3 runs 20 residues. Germline-derived CDR1 and CDR2 are MNHEY and SVGEGT. DNA for the CDR3: TGTGCCAGCAGTTACCCCGTTGACGGCGGGGGGGCTTGGCGGCAAGAGACCCAGTACTTC. Protein: CASSYPVDGGGAWRQETQYF.

This clonotype was detected ten times or more. The chain carries TRBV6-5 and TRBJ1-5; D not resolved. Trimming stripped 6 bases from V and 6 bases from J, with 12 bases between. Per germline, CDR1 MNHEY and CDR2 SVGAGI. CDR3 size: 13 residues. The CDR3 nucleotides are TGTGCCAGCAGCCTCGGGGAGGTTCAGCCCCAGCATTTT. This codes for CASSLGEVQPQHF.

As to this clonotype: This could be a read error, since a much larger clone is one nucleotide away. The V gene is TRBV2, the J gene TRBJ2-2, with 9 bases identical to TRBD2. The CDR3 is 15 residues long. CDR1 and CDR2 from the germline V gene are SNHLY and FYNNEI. Here the CDR3 DNA reads TGTGCCGGCAGGGCGGGAGGGCCTATCCCCGGGGAGCTGTTTTTT. Its protein product is CAGRAGGPIPGELFF.

This clonotype was recorded many times. A read error may explain this, as a much larger clone is one base away. The V call is TRBV6-1, the J call TRBJ2-7, with 10 positions matching TRBD2. CDR3 length equals 16 residues. After removal of 0 bases from V and 7 bases from J, the junction contained 9 bases not matched to a gene. Germline-derived CDR1 and CDR2 are MNHNS and SASEGT. This CDR3 is CASSEALLAGAIEQYV. As DNA, the CDR3 is TGTGCCAGCAGTGAAGCGCTTCTAGCGGGAGCAATAGAGCAGTACGTC.

This clonotype was seen at least ten times. This chain joins TRBV28 and TRBJ2-7; D gene ambiguous. The germline V gene has CDR1 MDHEN and CDR2 SYDVKM. Trimming cost V 5 bases and J 7 bases, with 9 bases left between them. CDR3 length equals 11 residues. CDR3 sequence reads: CASSPPGEQYF. DNA of the CDR3: TGTGCCAGCAGTCCACCTGGGGAGCAGTACTTC.

Many counts were recorded for this clonotype. V gene TRBV11-2 combines with J gene TRBJ2-7, with TRBD2 matching 10 bases. The germline V gene encodes CDR1 SGHAT and CDR2 FQNNGV. The CDR3 runs 16 residues. V lost 7 bases to trimming and J lost 2 bases; unmatched junction nucleotides: 11. The CDR3 loop is CASIPSGLAVTYEQYF. CDR3 nucleotide sequence: TGTGCCAGCATCCCCAGTGGACTAGCGGTAACCTACGAGCAGTACTTC.

This clonotype came up many times. The chain links TRBV6-5 to TRBJ2-2; D call uncertain. The germline CDR1 and CDR2 sequences are MNHEY and SVGAGI. This CDR3 region has 14 residues. V lost 2 bases, J lost 5 bases, and 9 bases lay in between. Here the CDR3 DNA reads TGTGCCAGCAGTTACGGGCAGTATACCGGGGAGCTGTTTTTT. Translating it yields CASSYGQYTGELFF.

This clonotype was recorded many times. V is TRBV28 and J is TRBJ1-5; D may be TRBD1 (6 bases). V lost 8 bases, J lost 7 bases, and 24 bases lay in between. The germline V gene has CDR1 MDHEN and CDR2 SYDVKM. The CDR3 has 16 residues. The CDR3 protein is CASRVVVTGGRQPQHF. The CDR3 nucleotides read TGTGCCAGCCGCGTGGTCGTGACAGGAGGAAGGCAGCCCCAGCATTTT.

This clonotype was recorded at least ten times. This sequence joins TRBV19 and TRBJ1-5; TRBD1 matches at 8 bases. Trimming cost V 5 bases and J 11 bases; bases outside gene matches: 14. This CDR3 has 15 amino acids. CDR1 LNHDA and CDR2 SQIVND come from the germline V gene (reference sequence). CDR3 residues: CASSDGQGRVRTQHF. The CDR3 DNA reads TGTGCCAGTAGTGACGGACAGGGTCGCGTGAGGACCCAGCATTTT.

This clonotype was detected ten times or more. The chain employs TRBV28 and TRBJ2-5; a weak D match, TRBD1 (6 bases). Germline V CDR1 and CDR2: MDHEN, SYDVKM. V gave up 7 bases and J gave up 2 bases, with 11 bases separating them. The length of the CDR3 is 13 residues. CDR3 bases: TGTGCCAGCACCAGGGGTGGGCAAGAGACCCAGTACTTC. Its protein is CASTRGGQETQYF.

This chain connects TRBV20-1 to TRBJ2-7, with a possible D match to TRBD2 (6 bases). Deletions cut 0 bases from V and 5 bases from J, with 17 bases between. This CDR3 comprises 15 residues. The V gene's germline CDR1 is DFQATT and CDR2 SNEGSKA (reference sequence). The CDR3 here is CSARDPSVSPHEQYF. For the CDR3, the DNA is TGCAGTGCTAGAGATCCTAGCGTGAGTCCCCACGAGCAGTACTTC.

A remark on this clonotype: At one boundary the junction diverges from the germline segment, which might be a read error. The chain has TRBV7-2 and TRBJ2-4, with D perhaps matching TRBD2 (6 bases). This CDR3 has 16 amino acids. The germline CDR1 and CDR2 sequences are SGHTA and FQGNSA. This CDR3 is CASSLGGGRSKNIKYF. CDR3 in DNA: TGTGCCAGCAGCTTGGGCGGAGGGCGGAGCAAAAACATTAAGTACTTC.

The chain joins TRBV20-1 to TRBJ2-7; D perhaps matches TRBD1 (6 bases). This CDR3 region has 15 residues. V was pared by 0 bases and J by 5 bases, with 17 bases between. CDR1 is DFQATT and CDR2 is SNEGSKA in the germline V gene (reference sequence). CDR3 loop: CSARDSGRGWDEQYF. Written as DNA, the CDR3 is TGCAGTGCTAGAGATTCGGGCAGGGGTTGGGACGAGCAGTACTTC.

This clonotype was found a few times. The chain is built from TRBV18 and TRBJ1-2; TRBD1 agrees at 9 bases. V shed 0 bases and J 8 bases; nucleotides not matched to a gene: 7. This CDR3 contains 15 residues. Germline values: CDR1 KGHSH, CDR2 LQKENI. CDR3 in amino acids: CASSPPGQGRKGYTF. In DNA, the CDR3 is TGTGCCAGCTCACCACCGGGACAGGGTAGGAAAGGCTACACCTTC. Full variable domain (rest looked up from reference TRBV18 and TRBJ1-2): NAGVMQNPRHLVRRRGQEARLRCSPMKGHSHVYWYRQLPEEGLKFMVYLQKENIIDESGMPKERFSAEFPKEGPSILRIQQVVRGDSAAYFCASSPPGQGRKGYTFGSGTRLTVV.

In this sample, this clonotype turned up a few times. The chain is built from TRBV6-1 and TRBJ1-2; D is perhaps TRBD1 (6 bases). The CDR3 covers 12 residues. Looked up from germline, CDR1 is MNHNS and CDR2 is SASEGT. Trimming cost V 6 bases and J 6 bases, with 11 bases left between them. The CDR3: CASSDRPNGYTF. CDR3 coding DNA: TGTGCCAGCAGCGACAGGCCGAATGGCTACACCTTC.

This clonotype was observed many times. The chain recombines TRBV29-1 with TRBJ2-4; 9 bases map to TRBD1. The CDR3 contains 13 residues. With 4 bases clipped from V and 7 bases from J, the junction kept 5 bases outside the gene matches. Germline V gene lookup returns CDR1 SQVTM and CDR2 ANQGSEA. The CDR3 DNA reads TGCAGCGTTGTTCGACAGGGGGGGAACATTCAGTACTTC. It yields the protein CSVVRQGGNIQYF.

The table lists this clonotype with many counts. The chain links TRBV2 to TRBJ1-1; TRBD1 is a possible D gene (6 bases). This CDR3 spans 14 amino acids. Trimming left V 4 bases short and J 0 bases short, with 9 bases between. CDR1 SNHLY and CDR2 FYNNEI come from the germline V gene. The CDR3 here is CASSVGGVNTEAFF. For the CDR3, the DNA is TGTGCCAGCAGTGTGGGGGGCGTGAACACTGAAGCTTTCTTT.

This clonotype has ten or more counts. The genes are TRBV12-3 or TRBV12-4 and TRBJ2-3, with D tentatively TRBD2 (5 bases). Trimming left V 2 bases short and J 0 bases short, with 9 bases between. There are 15 residues in the CDR3. The CDR3 sequence is CASSLLGGSTDTQYF. CDR3 nucleotide sequence: TGTGCCAGCAGTTTATTGGGCGGGAGCACAGATACGCAGTATTTT.

The gene calls are TRBV28 and TRBJ2-2; 9 nucleotides align to TRBD1. Germline CDR1 and CDR2: MDHEN and SYDVKM. The CDR3 is made up of 14 amino acids. The trim removed 5 bases at V and 4 bases at J, leaving 2 bases unmatched. DNA of the CDR3: TGTGCCAGCAGTCGGGACAGGGTCACCGGGGAGCTGTTTTTT. This codes for CASSRDRVTGELFF.

This clonotype was counted a few times. CDR3 sequence reads: CASSNRGTGELFF. DNA for the CDR3: TGTGCCAGTAGTAACAGGGGCACCGGGGAGCTGTTTTTT. The gene calls are TRBV19 and TRBJ2-2, with 7 bases that match TRBD1. This CDR3 region has 13 residues. V gave up 4 bases and J gave up 4 bases; unmatched junction bases: 0. Germline lookup yields CDR1 LNHDA and CDR2 SQIVND (reference sequence).

The chain carries TRBV28 and TRBJ2-7, with a tentative D call TRBD2 (5 bases). The ends were cut back, 6 bases at V and 3 bases at J, with 12 bases in the middle. From germline, CDR1 is MDHEN and CDR2 SYDVKM. This CDR3 region has 13 residues. The CDR3 loop is CASRADGLYEQYF. Here the CDR3 DNA reads TGTGCCAGCAGAGCGGACGGACTCTACGAGCAGTACTTC. Drawing the rest from reference TRBV28 and TRBJ2-7, the complete variable domain is DVKVTQSSRYLVKRTGEKVFLECVQDMDHENMFWYRQDPGLGLRLIYFSYDVKMKEKGDIPEGYSVSREKKERFSLILESASTNQTSMYLCASRADGLYEQYFGPGTRLTVT.

This clonotype has a count of ten or more. V and J are TRBV6-2 or TRBV6-3 and TRBJ2-2; 15 positions match TRBD2. CDR1 MNHEY and CDR2 SVGEGT come from the germline V gene. V lost 2 bases to trimming and J lost 2 bases; unmatched junction nucleotides: 3. This CDR3 is 18 amino acids long. CDR3 residues: CASSYGLAGGVNTGELFF. Written as DNA, the CDR3 is TGTGCCAGCAGTTACGGACTAGCGGGAGGGGTTAACACCGGGGAGCTGTTTTTT.

This clonotype was observed many times. The chain has TRBV6-5 and TRBJ2-5; possible D gene TRBD1, 6 bases. Trimming removed 3 bases at V and 2 bases at J, with 13 bases between. This CDR3 region has 15 residues. From germline, CDR1 is MNHEY and CDR2 SVGAGI. CDR3 residues: CASSYTDRPQETQYF. The CDR3 DNA sequence: TGTGCCAGCAGTTATACCGACAGGCCACAAGAGACCCAGTACTTC.

The CDR3 nucleotides are TGCAGTACTTCCGGGACAGGGGGCCGGTGGACTGAAGCTTTCTTT. Translation gives CSTSGTGGRWTEAFF. This rearrangement joins TRBV20-1 to TRBJ1-1; 12 bases agree with TRBD1. The J segment lost 5 bases and the V segment lost 8 bases, leaving 12 bases of the junction unmatched. The CDR3 runs 15 residues. The germline gives CDR1 DFQATT, CDR2 SNEGSKA (reference sequence).

This clonotype was recorded many times. The chain recombines TRBV6-2 or TRBV6-3 with TRBJ2-7; TRBD2 is a possible D gene (6 bases). The germline V and J ends were trimmed by 2 bases and 2 bases, with 13 bases remaining between them. CDR1 and CDR2 (germline): MNHEY, SVGEGT. The CDR3 is 15 amino acids. The CDR3 sequence is CASSYDGGVTYEQYF. As DNA, the CDR3 is TGTGCCAGCAGTTACGACGGAGGGGTCACCTACGAGCAGTACTTC.